One sample yielded the 4 T cell receptor beta chains listed below, sequenced in a study of control samples from healthy donors and cancer patients. The protocol was immunoSEQ multiplex PCR, while the TCRdb copy is restricted to in-frame clones and leaves out a portion. The repertoire consists of 100,000 to 150,000 clones, with around nine tenths occurring once and the leading ten covering roughly 3.1%. The material sequenced was blood. Source of these receptors: a man aged 50-60 years in good health.

The genes are TRBV7-2 and TRBJ2-3; 14 positions agree with TRBD2. The CDR3 totals 16 residues. Germline V CDR1 and CDR2: SGHTA, FQGNSA. With 5 bases clipped from V and 5 bases from J, the junction kept 6 bases outside the gene matches. CDR3 bases: TGTGCCAGCAGCCCAGGACTAGCGGGGGGTATAGATACGCAGTATTTT. This encodes CASSPGLAGGIDTQYF.

The J gene is TRBJ2-7, the V gene TRBV28; D not certain. This CDR3 is 14 amino acids long. The germline V gene has CDR1 MDHEN and CDR2 SYDVKM. The germline V and J ends were trimmed by 4 bases and 2 bases, with 12 bases remaining between them. CDR3 sequence: CASSSITGPYEQYF. The CDR3 DNA sequence: TGTGCCAGCAGTTCCATCACGGGTCCCTACGAGCAGTACTTC.

The chain has TRBV19 and TRBJ1-1; TRBD1 matches at 7 bases. Per the germline V gene, CDR1 is LNHDA and CDR2 is SQIVND (reference sequence). This CDR3 region has 15 residues. The J segment lost 4 bases and the V segment lost 7 bases, leaving 12 bases of the junction unmatched. The CDR3 here is CASTIRQGGPTEAFF. The DNA of the CDR3 is TGTGCCAGTACTATCAGACAGGGAGGTCCCACTGAAGCTTTCTTT. The whole variable domain, filled in from reference TRBV19 and TRBJ1-1, reads DGGITQSPKYLFRKEGQNVTLSCEQNLNHDAMYWYRQDPGQGLRLIYYSQIVNDFQKGDIAEGYSVSREKKESFPLTVTSAQKNPTAFYLCASTIRQGGPTEAFFGQGTRLTVV.

This sequence joins TRBV5-4 and TRBJ2-1; TRBD2 matches 9 bases. Germline V CDR1 and CDR2: SGHNT, YYREEE (reference sequence). CDR3 length equals 15 residues. The junction had 6 bases not matched to a gene; V was cut back by 2 bases and J by 6 bases. The chain's CDR3 is CASSFSGGRGNEQFF. The CDR3 nucleotides are TGTGCCAGCAGCTTTAGCGGGGGCCGCGGCAATGAGCAGTTCTTC.